A single sample is the source of the 14 T cell receptor beta chains below, sequenced in a study of neurological immune-mediated disorders. TCRdb ran MiXCR on the 5' RACE reads and lists one entry per CDR3 protein. This table has tens of thousands of distinct CDR3 sequences, 3% to 3.5% appearing once. Source material: PBMCs. The receptors derive from a man in his forties with multiple sclerosis.

This clonotype occurred a few times. The rearrangement links TRBV20-1 to TRBJ1-2; D is ambiguous. Germline CDR1 reads DFQATT; CDR2 reads SNEGSKA (reference sequence). CDR3 length: 14 residues. The V gene lost 3 bases and the J gene lost 6 bases, with 17 bases spanning the gap. CDR3 coding DNA: TGCAGTGCTAGTGTTTCTGGGGTTGGAGATGGCTACACCTTC. It yields the protein CSASVSGVGDGYTF.

This clonotype was seen only a few times. The chain couples TRBV12-3 or TRBV12-4 to TRBJ2-1; D is perhaps TRBD1 (5 bases). The length of the CDR3 is 15 residues. V was cut by 6 bases and J by 5 bases, with 17 bases left in between. The CDR3 nucleotides read TGTGCCAGCAGCCCCACCGGACACTTGGACAATGAGCAGTTCTTC. This gives the protein CASSPTGHLDNEQFF.

This clonotype was found many times. The V call is TRBV7-8, the J call TRBJ2-7, with 9 positions matching TRBD1. Germline lookup yields CDR1 SGHVS and CDR2 FQNEAQ. The CDR3 loop spans 15 amino acids. The trim removed 4 bases at V and 2 bases at J, leaving 6 bases unmatched. CDR3 loop: CASSSGQGLAYEQYF. The CDR3 DNA is TGTGCCAGCAGCTCAGGACAGGGGTTGGCCTACGAGCAGTACTTC.

In its sample, this clonotype was seen many times. CDR3 amino acids: CASSLSLDRVTYEQYF. DNA of the CDR3: TGCGCCAGCAGCTTGTCCTTGGACAGGGTAACCTACGAGCAGTACTTC. The chain employs TRBV5-1 and TRBJ2-7, with 8 bases identical to TRBD1. CDR1 and CDR2 (germline): SGHRS, YFSETQ. The CDR3 totals 16 residues. V lost 1 base to trimming and J lost 2 bases; unmatched junction nucleotides: 8. Full variable domain (outside the CDR3, taken from reference TRBV5-1 and TRBJ2-7): KAGVTQTPRYLIKTRGQQVTLSCSPISGHRSVSWYQQTPGQGLQFLFEYFSETQRNKGNFPGRFSGRQFSNSRSEMNVSTLELGDSALYLCASSLSLDRVTYEQYFGPGTRLTVT.

In this sample, this clonotype is medium-sized. The chain is built from TRBV20-1 and TRBJ1-5; D might be TRBD1 (6 bases). Looked up from germline, CDR1 is DFQATT and CDR2 is SNEGSKA (reference sequence). V was pared by 4 bases and J by 1 base, with 17 bases between. The CDR3 loop spans 16 amino acids. CDR3 loop: CSAITGHGLSNQPQHF. DNA for the CDR3: TGCAGTGCTATCACAGGGCATGGGTTGAGCAATCAGCCCCAGCATTTT.

This clonotype was found many times. The chain couples TRBV27 to TRBJ2-7; D possibly corresponds to TRBD2 (6 bases). The germline V and J ends were trimmed by 6 bases and 2 bases, with 17 bases remaining between them. The CDR3 runs 15 residues. Germline values: CDR1 MNHEY, CDR2 SMNVEV (reference sequence). The CDR3 protein is CASRVLGEAPYEQYF. CDR3 sequence (DNA): TGTGCCAGCAGAGTCCTAGGGGAGGCTCCCTACGAGCAGTACTTC.

This clonotype has ten or more counts. This rearrangement joins TRBV6-1 to TRBJ2-1, with no clear D. Trimming removed 5 bases at V and 1 base at J, with 9 bases between. CDR3 size: 14 residues. From germline, CDR1 is MNHNS and CDR2 SASEGT. The CDR3 sequence is CASSPEGSYNEQFF. CDR3 in DNA: TGTGCCAGCAGTCCCGAAGGGTCCTACAATGAGCAGTTCTTC.

This clonotype was seen many times. The chain employs TRBV12-3 or TRBV12-4 and TRBJ1-2; D is undetermined. The length of the CDR3 is 14 residues. The V gene lost 7 bases and the J gene lost 2 bases, with 14 bases spanning the gap. CDR3 nucleotide sequence: TGTGCCAGCACCCGGACGGGTCTGAACTATGGCTACACCTTC. This translates into CASTRTGLNYGYTF.

Ten or more counts support this clonotype. The chain carries TRBV7-2 and TRBJ2-7; D unclear. Germline V gene lookup returns CDR1 SGHTA and CDR2 FQGNSA. Trimming took off 4 bases at V and 1 base at J, with 11 bases between the two ends. The CDR3 totals 14 residues. Here the CDR3 DNA reads TGTGCCAGCAGCTCGTTGGGTTGGTCCTACGAGCAGTACTTC. Its translation is CASSSLGWSYEQYF.

This clonotype was found many times. The chain combines TRBV3-1 with TRBJ2-7; D is possibly TRBD2 (5 bases). V dropped 0 bases and J dropped 6 bases, with 9 bases sitting between them. This CDR3 has 13 amino acids. Germline V gene data show CDR1 as LGHDT and CDR2 as YNNKEL (reference sequence). The CDR3 region has the DNA TGTGCCAGCAGCCAAGATACGGGGAGCGAGCAGTACTTC. Protein product: CASSQDTGSEQYF.

This clonotype was detected ten times or more. The chain has TRBV19 and TRBJ1-5, with a tentative D call TRBD1 (6 bases). Germline CDR1 reads LNHDA; CDR2 reads SQIVND (reference sequence). This CDR3 contains 13 residues. V was cut by 11 bases and J by 5 bases, with 16 bases left in between. The CDR3 coding sequence is TGTGCCGCGGGGGGACATTACGATCAGCCCCAGCATTTT. This encodes CAAGGHYDQPQHF. Drawing the rest from reference TRBV19 and TRBJ1-5, the complete variable domain is DGGITQSPKYLFRKEGQNVTLSCEQNLNHDAMYWYRQDPGQGLRLIYYSQIVNDFQKGDIAEGYSVSREKKESFPLTVTSAQKNPTAFYLCAAGGHYDQPQHFGDGTRLSIL.

There are a few counts of this clonotype. The chain uses TRBV12-3 or TRBV12-4 and TRBJ2-3; D gene uncertain. The V and J ends lost 3 bases and 8 bases respectively, with 9 bases between them. The CDR3 runs to 12 residues. CDR3 loop: CASSFGPSTQYF. For the CDR3, the DNA is TGTGCCAGCAGTTTCGGGCCTTCTACGCAGTATTTT.

This clonotype was recorded a few times. The chain uses TRBV27 and TRBJ1-1; 8 bases match TRBD1. The CDR3 has 15 residues. V was clipped by 4 bases and J by 4 bases; unmatched bases: 8. In germline, CDR1 is MNHEY, CDR2 SMNVEV (reference sequence). The CDR3 is CASSSRTGSFTEAFF. The CDR3 bases are TGTGCCAGCAGTTCCCGGACAGGGAGTTTCACTGAAGCTTTCTTT.

On this clonotype itself: At one boundary the junction diverges from the germline segment, which might be a read error. The chain has TRBV20-1 and TRBJ1-6; D not certain. Germline CDR1 is DFQATT and CDR2 is SNEGSKA (reference sequence). The CDR3 is 13 amino acids. For the CDR3, the DNA is TGCAGTGTTACCCGGGAATCTAATTCAACCCTCAACTTT. It encodes CSVTRESNSTLNF.